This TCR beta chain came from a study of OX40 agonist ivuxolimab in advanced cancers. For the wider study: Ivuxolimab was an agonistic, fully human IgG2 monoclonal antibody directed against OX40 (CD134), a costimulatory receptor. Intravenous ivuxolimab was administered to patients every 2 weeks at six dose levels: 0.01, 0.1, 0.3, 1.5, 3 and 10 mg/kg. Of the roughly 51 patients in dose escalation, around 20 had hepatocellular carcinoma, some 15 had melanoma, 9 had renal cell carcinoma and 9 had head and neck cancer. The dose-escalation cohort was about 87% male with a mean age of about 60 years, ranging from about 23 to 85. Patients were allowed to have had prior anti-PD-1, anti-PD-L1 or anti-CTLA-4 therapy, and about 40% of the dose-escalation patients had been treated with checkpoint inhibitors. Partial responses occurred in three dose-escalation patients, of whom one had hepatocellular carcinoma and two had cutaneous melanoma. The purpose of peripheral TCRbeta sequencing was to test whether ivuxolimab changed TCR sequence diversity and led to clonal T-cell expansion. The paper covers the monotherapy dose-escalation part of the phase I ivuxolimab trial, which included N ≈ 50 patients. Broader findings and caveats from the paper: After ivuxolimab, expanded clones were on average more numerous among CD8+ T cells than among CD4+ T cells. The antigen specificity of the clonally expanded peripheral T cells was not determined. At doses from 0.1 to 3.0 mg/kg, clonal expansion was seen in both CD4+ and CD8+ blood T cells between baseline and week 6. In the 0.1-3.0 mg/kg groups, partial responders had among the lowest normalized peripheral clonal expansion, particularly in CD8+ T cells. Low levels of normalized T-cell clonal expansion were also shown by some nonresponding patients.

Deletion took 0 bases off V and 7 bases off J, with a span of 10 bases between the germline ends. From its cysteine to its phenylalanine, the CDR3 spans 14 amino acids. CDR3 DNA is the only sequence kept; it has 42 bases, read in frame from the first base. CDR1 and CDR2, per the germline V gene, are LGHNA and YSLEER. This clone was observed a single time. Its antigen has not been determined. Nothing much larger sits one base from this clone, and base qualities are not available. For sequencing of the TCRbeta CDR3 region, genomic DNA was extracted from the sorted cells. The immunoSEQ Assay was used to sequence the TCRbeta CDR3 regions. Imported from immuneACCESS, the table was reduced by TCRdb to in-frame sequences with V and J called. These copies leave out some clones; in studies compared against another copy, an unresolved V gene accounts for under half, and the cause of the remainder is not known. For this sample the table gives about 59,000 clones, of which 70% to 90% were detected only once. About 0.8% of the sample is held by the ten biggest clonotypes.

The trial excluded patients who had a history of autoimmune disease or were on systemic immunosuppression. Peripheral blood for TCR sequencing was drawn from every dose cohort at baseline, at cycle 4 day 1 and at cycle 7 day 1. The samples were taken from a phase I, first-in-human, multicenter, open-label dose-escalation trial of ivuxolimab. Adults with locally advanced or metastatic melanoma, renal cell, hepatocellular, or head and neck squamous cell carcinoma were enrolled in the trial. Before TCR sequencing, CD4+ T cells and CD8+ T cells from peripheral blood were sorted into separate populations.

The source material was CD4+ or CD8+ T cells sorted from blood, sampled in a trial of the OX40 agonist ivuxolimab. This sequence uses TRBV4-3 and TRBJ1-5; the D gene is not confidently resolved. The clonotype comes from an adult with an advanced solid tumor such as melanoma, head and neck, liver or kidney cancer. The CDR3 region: CASSQDLGYQPQHF. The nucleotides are TGCGCCAGCAGCCAAGATTTGGGCTACCAGCCCCAGCATTTT.